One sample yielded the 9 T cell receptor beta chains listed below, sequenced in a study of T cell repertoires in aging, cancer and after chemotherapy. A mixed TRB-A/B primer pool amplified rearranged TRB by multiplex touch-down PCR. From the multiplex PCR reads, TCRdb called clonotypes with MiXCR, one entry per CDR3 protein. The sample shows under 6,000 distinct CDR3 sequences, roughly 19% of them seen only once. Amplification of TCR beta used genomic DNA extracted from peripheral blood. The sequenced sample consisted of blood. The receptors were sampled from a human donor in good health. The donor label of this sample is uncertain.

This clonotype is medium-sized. The DNA of the CDR3 is TGTGCCATCAGTCCCGATGACAGTAGCACAGATACGCAGTATTTT. As protein: CAISPDDSSTDTQYF. This chain uses TRBV10-3 with TRBJ2-3; D is perhaps TRBD1 (5 bases). The CDR3 runs to 15 residues. Germline CDR1 ENHRY, CDR2 SYGVKD. Trimming cost V 5 bases and J 0 bases, with 12 bases left between them.

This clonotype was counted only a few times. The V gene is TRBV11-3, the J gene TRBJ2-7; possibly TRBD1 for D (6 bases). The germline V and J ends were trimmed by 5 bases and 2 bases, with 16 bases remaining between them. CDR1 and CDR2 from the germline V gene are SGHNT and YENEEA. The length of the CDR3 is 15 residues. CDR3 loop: CASSPSDRPTYEQYF. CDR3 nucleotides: TGTGCCAGCAGCCCTTCAGACAGGCCAACCTACGAGCAGTACTTC.

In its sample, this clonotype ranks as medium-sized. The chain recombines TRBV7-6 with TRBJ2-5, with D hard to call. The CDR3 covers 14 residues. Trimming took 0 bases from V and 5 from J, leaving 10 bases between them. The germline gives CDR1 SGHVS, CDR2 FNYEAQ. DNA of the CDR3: TGTGCCAGCAGCTTAGCTTTGGAAGCGGAGACCCAGTACTTC. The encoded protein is CASSLALEAETQYF.

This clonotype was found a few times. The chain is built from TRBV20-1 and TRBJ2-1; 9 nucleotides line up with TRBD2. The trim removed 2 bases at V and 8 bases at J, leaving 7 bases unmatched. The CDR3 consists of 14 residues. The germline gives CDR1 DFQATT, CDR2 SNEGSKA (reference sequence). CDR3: CSARPGLAFHEQFF. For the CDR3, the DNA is TGCAGTGCTAGACCGGGACTAGCTTTCCATGAGCAGTTCTTC.

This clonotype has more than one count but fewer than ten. The CDR3, as DNA: TGCAGTGCCTCCGGGGTAGAGGGCTCCTACGAGCAGTACTTC. It yields the protein CSASGVEGSYEQYF. The chain is built from TRBV20-1 and TRBJ2-7, with D tentatively TRBD2 (5 bases). CDR3 length: 14 residues. The germline V and J ends were trimmed by 6 bases and 0 bases, with 15 bases remaining between them. The germline gives CDR1 DFQATT, CDR2 SNEGSKA (reference sequence).

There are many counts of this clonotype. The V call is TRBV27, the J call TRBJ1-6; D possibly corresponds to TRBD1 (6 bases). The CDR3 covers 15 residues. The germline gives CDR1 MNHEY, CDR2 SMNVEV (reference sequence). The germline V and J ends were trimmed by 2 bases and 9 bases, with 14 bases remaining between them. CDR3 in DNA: TGTGCCAGCAGTTTAGGACAGTTTGGAAGTTCACCCCTCCACTTT. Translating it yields CASSLGQFGSSPLHF.

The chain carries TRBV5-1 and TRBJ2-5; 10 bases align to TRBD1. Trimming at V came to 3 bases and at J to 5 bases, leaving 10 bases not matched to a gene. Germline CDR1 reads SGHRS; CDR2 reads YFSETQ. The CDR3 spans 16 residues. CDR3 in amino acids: CASSSPGTGVFETQYF. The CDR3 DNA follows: TGCGCCAGCAGCTCCCCCGGGACAGGGGTTTTTGAGACCCAGTACTTC.

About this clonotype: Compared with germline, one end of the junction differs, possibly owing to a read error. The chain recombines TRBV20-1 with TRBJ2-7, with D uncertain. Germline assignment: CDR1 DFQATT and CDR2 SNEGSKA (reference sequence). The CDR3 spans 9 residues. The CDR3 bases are TGCAGTGCTAGAAGTAACCGAGACTTC. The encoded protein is CSARSNRDF.

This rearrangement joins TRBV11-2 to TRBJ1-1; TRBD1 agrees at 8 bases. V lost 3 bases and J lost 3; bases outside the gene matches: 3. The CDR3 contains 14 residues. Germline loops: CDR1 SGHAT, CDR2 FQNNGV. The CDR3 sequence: CASSFTGGYTEAFF. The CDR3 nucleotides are TGTGCCAGCAGCTTTACAGGGGGGTACACTGAAGCTTTCTTT.